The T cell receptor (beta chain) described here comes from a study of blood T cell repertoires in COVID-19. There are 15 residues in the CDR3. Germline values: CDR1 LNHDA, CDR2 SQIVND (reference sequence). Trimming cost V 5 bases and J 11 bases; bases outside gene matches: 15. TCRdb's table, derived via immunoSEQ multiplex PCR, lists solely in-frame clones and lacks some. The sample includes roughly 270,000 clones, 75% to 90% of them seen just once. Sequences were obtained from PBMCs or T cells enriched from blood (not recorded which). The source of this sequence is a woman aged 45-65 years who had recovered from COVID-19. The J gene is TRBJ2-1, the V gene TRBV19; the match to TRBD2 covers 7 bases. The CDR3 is CASSAYGTIAKKQFF. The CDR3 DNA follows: TGTGCCAGTAGTGCTTATGGGACTATCGCCAAAAAGCAGTTCTTC. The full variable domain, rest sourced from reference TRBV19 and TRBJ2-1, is DGGITQSPKYLFRKEGQNVTLSCEQNLNHDAMYWYRQDPGQGLRLIYYSQIVNDFQKGDIAEGYSVSREKKESFPLTVTSAQKNPTAFYLCASSAYGTIAKKQFFGPGTRLTVL.